These 10 T cell receptor beta chains were sequenced from one sample in a study of T-cell reconstitution after alpha-beta-depleted transplantation in children. Unique molecular identifiers were built into the TCRbeta library. TCRdb reanalysed the PCR reads using MiXCR and keeps one entry per CDR3 protein. In the table there are fewer than 700,000 distinct CDR3 sequences, approximately 12% of which are singletons. The sample was PBMCs, mostly from graft donor cells, taken 360 days after TCRalphabeta/CD19-depleted stem cell transplant. The receptors originated from a male patient under 18 who had a stem cell transplant for acute myeloid leukemia, so the T cells may come from the graft donor.

The table lists this clonotype with many counts. The rearrangement links TRBV20-1 to TRBJ2-1; D perhaps matches TRBD2 (7 bases). V lost 4 bases and J lost 1, with 23 bases in between. This CDR3 comprises 18 residues. CDR1 DFQATT and CDR2 SNEGSKA come from the germline V gene (reference sequence). CDR3 region: CSATGRRELQGSYNEQFF. For the CDR3, the DNA is TGCAGTGCTACCGGGCGGCGGGAGCTCCAGGGGTCCTACAATGAGCAGTTCTTC.

The sample holds a few counts of this clonotype. The genes are TRBV29-1 and TRBJ2-5; 9 nucleotides match TRBD1. Trimming at V came to 6 bases and at J to 6 bases, leaving 8 bases not matched to a gene. The CDR3 runs to 13 residues. The V gene's germline CDR1 is SQVTM and CDR2 ANQGSEA. In DNA form, the CDR3 reads TGCAGCGTAGAACGACAGGGGGTTAAGACCCAGTACTTC. Its protein is CSVERQGVKTQYF.

This clonotype was seen a handful of times. V gene TRBV24-1 combines with J gene TRBJ2-1, with 11 bases lining up with TRBD2. V was clipped by 3 bases and J by 3 bases; unmatched bases: 12. Germline V gene lookup returns CDR1 KGHDR and CDR2 SFDVKD. This CDR3 region has 19 residues. In DNA, the CDR3 is TGTGCCACCAGTGATCCTAGACTAGCGGGAAAGGGTTTCTACAATGAGCAGTTCTTC. This gives the protein CATSDPRLAGKGFYNEQFF.

This clonotype appeared many times. The chain carries TRBV9 and TRBJ2-7, with 10 bases aligning to TRBD2. The germline V gene has CDR1 SGDLS and CDR2 YYNGEE. Germline trimming cut 0 bases from V and 4 bases from J; bases unmatched to any gene: 4. This CDR3 is 15 amino acids long. The DNA for the CDR3 is TGTGCCAGCAGCGTAGGGGGGACTAGCGCATACGAGCAGTACTTC. Encoded protein: CASSVGGTSAYEQYF.

The chain carries TRBV28 and TRBJ2-1; possibly TRBD1 or TRBD2 for D (5 bases each). The V end lost 3 bases, the J end lost 8 bases, and 17 bases lay between the germline ends. This CDR3 has 15 residues. The V gene's germline CDR1 is MDHEN and CDR2 SYDVKM. In DNA form, the CDR3 reads TGTGCCAGCAGTTTTGGGGCGGGCGGCAGGGATGAGCAGTTCTTC. Translated, it gives CASSFGAGGRDEQFF. The whole variable domain, filled in from reference TRBV28 and TRBJ2-1, reads DVKVTQSSRYLVKRTGEKVFLECVQDMDHENMFWYRQDPGLGLRLIYFSYDVKMKEKGDIPEGYSVSREKKERFSLILESASTNQTSMYLCASSFGAGGRDEQFFGPGTRLTVL.

For this clonotype: A much bigger clone sits one base away, suggesting this may be a read error. CDR3 nucleotides: TGCAGCGTTGTGGGGACTACCGGGAACAACAATGAGCAGTTCTTC. Translating gives CSVVGTTGNNNEQFF. J is TRBJ2-1 and V is TRBV29-1; 7 nucleotides match TRBD2. The CDR3 sequence is 15 residues long. In germline, CDR1 is SQVTM, CDR2 ANQGSEA. Trimming took 4 bases from V and 5 from J; bases not matched to a gene: 11.

The V and J genes are TRBV20-1 and TRBJ2-5; D not resolved. V was clipped by 5 bases and J by 4 bases, with 8 bases between them. Looked up from germline, CDR1 is DFQATT and CDR2 is SNEGSKA (reference sequence). The CDR3 is made up of 11 amino acids. CDR3 sequence reads: CSAVGLETQYF. The CDR3 DNA follows: TGCAGTGCTGTCGGTTTAGAGACCCAGTACTTC.

This clonotype showed up just a few times. The gene calls are TRBV30 and TRBJ1-3; D gene unclear. Germline V lookup: CDR1 GTSNPN, CDR2 SVGIG (reference sequence). The V end was cut by 7 bases, the J end by 4 bases, with 14 bases between. The CDR3 extends over 13 amino acids. CDR3 protein: CASTDKSGNTIYF. CDR3 coding DNA: TGTGCCTCAACCGACAAGTCAGGAAACACCATATATTTT.

Many counts were recorded for this clonotype. The CDR3 DNA is TGTGCCAGCAGTTTGAAGGCGGGAGAACGGCAGTTCTTC. Translated: CASSLKAGERQFF. The chain couples TRBV12-3 or TRBV12-4 to TRBJ2-1; 7 positions agree with TRBD2. CDR3 length: 13 residues. With V trimmed by 3 bases and J by 12 bases, 8 bases remained unmatched.

The chain joins TRBV28 to TRBJ2-7; D is unclear. The CDR3 is 10 residues long. Trimming removed 8 bases from V and 3 bases from J, with 5 bases in between. Per the germline V gene, CDR1 is MDHEN and CDR2 is SYDVKM. This chain's CDR3 is CASHNYEQYF. The CDR3, as DNA: TGTGCCAGCCATAACTACGAGCAGTACTTC.